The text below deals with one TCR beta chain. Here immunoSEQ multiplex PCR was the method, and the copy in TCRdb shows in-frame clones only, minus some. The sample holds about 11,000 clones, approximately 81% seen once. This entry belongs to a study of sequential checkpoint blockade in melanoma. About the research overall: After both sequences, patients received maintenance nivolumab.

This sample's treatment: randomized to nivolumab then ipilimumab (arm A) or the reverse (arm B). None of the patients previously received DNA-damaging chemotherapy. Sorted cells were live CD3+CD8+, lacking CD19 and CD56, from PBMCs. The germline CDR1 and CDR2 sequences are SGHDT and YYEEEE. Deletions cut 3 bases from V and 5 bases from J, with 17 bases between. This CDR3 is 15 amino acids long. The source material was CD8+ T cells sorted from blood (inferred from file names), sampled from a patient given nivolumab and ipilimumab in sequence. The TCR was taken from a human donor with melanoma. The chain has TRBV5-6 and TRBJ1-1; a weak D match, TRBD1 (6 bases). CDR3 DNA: TGTGCCAGCAGCTCACGTAAGGGGGGGCTGACTGAAGCTTTCTTT. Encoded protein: CASSSRKGGLTEAFF.